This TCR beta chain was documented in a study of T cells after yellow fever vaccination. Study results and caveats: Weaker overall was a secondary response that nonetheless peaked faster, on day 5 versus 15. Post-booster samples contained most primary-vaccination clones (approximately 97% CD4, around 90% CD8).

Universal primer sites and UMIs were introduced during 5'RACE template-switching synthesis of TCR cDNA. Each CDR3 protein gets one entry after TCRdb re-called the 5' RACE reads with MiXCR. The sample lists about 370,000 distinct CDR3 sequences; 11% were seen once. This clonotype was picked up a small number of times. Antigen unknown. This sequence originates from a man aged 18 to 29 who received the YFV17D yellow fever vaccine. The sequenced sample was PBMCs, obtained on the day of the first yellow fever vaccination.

For the CDR3, the DNA is TGCGCCAGCAGCCAAGGTGCAGCCTATCGATCCGAGACCCAGTACTTC. It specifies CASSQGAAYRSETQYF. The rearrangement links TRBV4-3 to TRBJ2-5; no clear D. Trimming took off 1 base at V and 5 bases at J, with 17 bases between the two ends. This CDR3 spans 16 amino acids. The V gene's germline CDR1 is LGHNA and CDR2 YSLEER.